Listed below are T cell receptor beta chains from one sample, sequenced in a study of T cells after yellow fever vaccination. TCRdb recomputed calls from the 5' RACE reads with MiXCR, one row per CDR3 protein. This table has under 300,000 distinct CDR3 sequences, more than 6.5% appearing once. This material consisted of CD4+ T cells sorted from PBMCs, taken on the day of the yellow fever booster vaccination. Receptors originate from a man aged 30 to 39 who received the YFV17D yellow fever vaccine. Both conserved end residues are part of each CDR3. Fields, in order: D gene, V gene, J gene, clone size, CDR3 DNA, CDR3 protein. A D gene is named only where the DNA matches it firmly. Not all rows give a size; the values are once, few, many and, for expanded clones, a class.

TRBD1	TRBV20-1	TRBJ1-2	NA	TGCAGTGCTTTCCCCTGGGACAGGGGGAAGGGCTACGGCTACACCTTC	CSAFPWDRGKGYGYTF
NA	TRBV20-1	TRBJ2-1	many	TGCAGTGCCAGAGCGCAATCATTGAACTCCTACAATGAGCAGTTCTTC	CSARAQSLNSYNEQFF
NA	TRBV29-1	TRBJ1-1	NA	TGCAGCGGTCGGTTCAGGGGTAGTAACACTGAAGCTTTCTTT	CSGRFRGSNTEAFF
NA	TRBV12-3/TRBV12-4	TRBJ2-7	few	TGTGCCAGCAGTCCGGGACTGGGTGAGCAGTACTTC	CASSPGLGEQYF
TRBD2	TRBV5-6	TRBJ2-1	NA	TGTGCCAGCAGCTTGGCCTTTCTAGCGGGTTCCTACAATGAGCAGTTCTTC	CASSLAFLAGSYNEQFF
NA	TRBV7-2	TRBJ2-7	many	TGTGCCAGCAGTAGACAGGCTTCCTACGAGCAGTACTTC	CASSRQASYEQYF
NA	TRBV12-3/TRBV12-4	TRBJ1-5	few	TGTGCCAGCAGCCGCCTGGACACCCTTAGCAATCAGCCCCAGCATTTT	CASSRLDTLSNQPQHF
TRBD2	TRBV7-2	TRBJ2-2	NA	TGTGCCAGCATCCCTGGGACTACCCCGACCGGGGAGCTGTTTTTT	CASIPGTTPTGELFF
NA	TRBV20-1	TRBJ2-7	few	TGCAGTGCTAGCGCCTACGAGCAGTACTTC	CSASAYEQYF
TRBD2	TRBV12-3/TRBV12-4	TRBJ2-7	few	TGTGCCAGCAGAACCGGGACTAGCAACACCGAGCAGTACTTC	CASRTGTSNTEQYF
NA	TRBV5-3	TRBJ2-3	NA	TGTGCCAGGGGCCCCCGGTTGGTAGGCGGTACGCAGTATTTT	CARGPRLVGGTQYF
NA	TRBV12-3/TRBV12-4	TRBJ2-7	NA	TGTGCCAGCAGTTTAGTCCCAGGGGGGGAGAAGGAGCAGTACTTC	CASSLVPGGEKEQYF
NA	TRBV15	TRBJ2-2	many	TGTGCCACCAGCAGATTCGAGGGCGCGGGCACCGGGGAGCTGTTTTTT	CATSRFEGAGTGELFF
NA	TRBV10-3	TRBJ2-3	many	TGTGCCATCAGTCGTCAGGGTACCGCAGATACGCAGTATTTT	CAISRQGTADTQYF
NA	TRBV10-3	TRBJ1-5	many	TGTGCCATCAGTGCAGGTGGTGAATCTCAGCCCCAGCATTTT	CAISAGGESQPQHF
NA	TRBV18	TRBJ2-7	many	TGTGCCAGCTCACCCGGCGTCGGCTACGAGCAGTACTTC	CASSPGVGYEQYF
TRBD2	TRBV7-2	TRBJ2-5	many	TGTGCCAGCAGCTCTAGCGGGATTGAGACCCAGTACTTC	CASSSSGIETQYF
NA	TRBV3-1	TRBJ1-5	NA	TGTGCCAGCAGCCAAGACGCGTCGAAGCATAATCAGCCCCAGCATTTT	CASSQDASKHNQPQHF
NA	TRBV6-2/TRBV6-3	TRBJ1-2	NA	TGTGCCAGCAGATCAGGGGTCCACTATGGCTACACCTTC	CASRSGVHYGYTF
NA	TRBV20-1	TRBJ2-5	many	TGCAGCAGCCTAGTGATGGGGGTCCAAGAGACCCAGTACTTC	CSSLVMGVQETQYF
TRBD2	TRBV5-1	TRBJ2-5	once	TGCGCCAGCAGCTTGGGAGCGGGAGCCCGCCAAGAGACCCAGTACTTC	CASSLGAGARQETQYF
TRBD2	TRBV7-2	TRBJ2-1	NA	TGTGCCAGCAGCTTCCTAGCGGGAATCTACAATGAGCAGTTCTTC	CASSFLAGIYNEQFF
TRBD2	TRBV7-2	TRBJ2-3	once	TGTGCCAGCAGCTCCCGGGTGCGGGAGGCAGATACGCAGTATTTT	CASSSRVREADTQYF
NA	TRBV19	TRBJ1-5	NA	TGTGCCAGTAGTCCGGAGGGGGATCAGCCCCAGCATTTT	CASSPEGDQPQHF
TRBD2	TRBV7-9	TRBJ2-7	many	TGTGCCAGCAGCTTCGGGGGGACGGAGCACGAGCAGTACTTC	CASSFGGTEHEQYF
TRBD2	TRBV12-3/TRBV12-4	TRBJ2-1	NA	TGTGCCAGCAGCCTGGGACTAGCGGGAGTCTGGTTGTTCTTC	CASSLGLAGVWLFF
NA	TRBV7-3	TRBJ2-1	few	TGTGCCAGCAGCTTATTGTCGGACCGGGGACACAGATACAATGAGCAGTTCTTC	CASSLLSDRGHRYNEQFF
TRBD1	TRBV7-2	TRBJ1-1	few	TGTGCCAGCAGCTCAGTGACAGGGTCAGGCACTGAAGCTTTCTTT	CASSSVTGSGTEAFF
TRBD1	TRBV5-1	TRBJ2-3	few	TGCGCCAGCAGCCTCAACAGGGGTGCAGATACGCAGTATTTT	CASSLNRGADTQYF
NA	TRBV20-1	TRBJ2-7	many	TGCAGTGCCACCATTACAGGGCCGGGCGAGCAGTACTTC	CSATITGPGEQYF
TRBD2	TRBV30	TRBJ2-7	NA	TGTGCCCAGGGGGGACTAGCGTTGGGATACGAGCAGTACTTC	CAQGGLALGYEQYF
NA	TRBV14	TRBJ1-6	NA	TGTGCCAGCAGCCAAGCTGACAGATTGATTTCACCCCTCCACTTT	CASSQADRLISPLHF
NA	TRBV6-5	TRBJ1-2	many	TGTGCCAGCAGTTACCTCAATCTGGAAGGCTACACCTTC	CASSYLNLEGYTF
TRBD1	TRBV29-1	TRBJ2-1	NA	TGCAGAGCCGGGACAGGGGTGAATGAGCAGTTCTTC	CRAGTGVNEQFF
NA	TRBV11-2	TRBJ2-7	few	TGTGCCAGCAGCTTATTGGGGTCAGGGCGCTACGAGCAGTACTTC	CASSLLGSGRYEQYF
NA	TRBV11-2	TRBJ2-4	many	TGTGCCAGCAGGGTACCGGGGGCCAAGCTAGCCAAAAACATTCAGTACTTC	CASRVPGAKLAKNIQYF
TRBD2	TRBV12-3/TRBV12-4	TRBJ2-3	NA	TGTGCCAGCAGGCCGCTAGCGGGGGTCACAGATACGCAGTATTTT	CASRPLAGVTDTQYF
NA	TRBV15	TRBJ2-7	NA	TGTGCCACCAGCACGCTGTCAGATTCCTACGAGCAGTACTTC	CATSTLSDSYEQYF
NA	TRBV6-1	TRBJ2-3	many	TGTGCCATCAAGCGGAGCCGCACAGATACGCAGTATTTT	CAIKRSRTDTQYF
NA	TRBV20-1	TRBJ1-2	NA	TGCAGTGCTAGAGACTCCGGCCGCATCCTAGACGGCTACACCTTC	CSARDSGRILDGYTF
NA	TRBV29-1	TRBJ2-3	many	TGCAGCGTTGAAAGGGGGACCCCTGGCACAGATACGCAGTATTTT	CSVERGTPGTDTQYF
TRBD2	TRBV7-2	TRBJ2-5	NA	TGTGCCAGCAGCTCCGGGCAGGGCGGGGGAGAGACCCAGTACTTC	CASSSGQGGGETQYF
NA	TRBV25-1	TRBJ2-1	many	TGTGCCAGCAGGCAAGTTGAGCAGTTCTTC	CASRQVEQFF
TRBD1	TRBV20-1	TRBJ2-3	few	TGCAGTGCTAGAGACCTCGGACAGGGGCAAACAGATACGCAGTATTTT	CSARDLGQGQTDTQYF
TRBD2	TRBV20-1	TRBJ2-1	few	TGCAGTGGACGGGGGGACTCCTACAATGAGCAGTTCTTC	CSGRGDSYNEQFF
NA	TRBV5-1	TRBJ1-2	NA	TGCGCCAGCAGCCGGCCAGAGACAGCTAACTATGGCTACACCTTC	CASSRPETANYGYTF
NA	TRBV7-2	TRBJ2-1	many	TGTGCCAGCACCGTAGACGCTGAGCAGTTCTTC	CASTVDAEQFF
NA	TRBV19	TRBJ1-2	few	TGTGCCAGTAGTATAGATCCAGGGGCGCACTATGGCTACACCTTC	CASSIDPGAHYGYTF
NA	TRBV14	TRBJ2-4	NA	TGTGCCAGCAGCCAGGGCAGTACCAAAAACATTCAGTACTTC	CASSQGSTKNIQYF
NA	TRBV9	TRBJ2-1	few	TGTGCCAGCAGCGTAGAGGACGGTCTAATATACAATGAGCAGTTCTTC	CASSVEDGLIYNEQFF
TRBD1	TRBV20-1	TRBJ1-6	many	TGCAGTGCTTGGACAGGGGCAAATAATTCACCCCTCCACTTT	CSAWTGANNSPLHF
NA	TRBV5-1	TRBJ2-3	NA	TGCGCCAGCAGCTTGGCCTTGGGTACCCGCACAGATACGCAGTATTTT	CASSLALGTRTDTQYF
TRBD2	TRBV4-2	TRBJ2-1	few	TGTGCCAGCAGCCCGAGACCGACAGTAGCGGGAGGGCCCTCCGATGAGCAGTTCTTC	CASSPRPTVAGGPSDEQFF
TRBD1	TRBV18	TRBJ1-5	many	TGTGCCAGCTCACCCGACAGGGGAGGTCAGCCCCAGCATTTT	CASSPDRGGQPQHF
NA	TRBV19	TRBJ2-3	few	TGTGCCAGTAGAGATTCCAGGGGACGGCCAGATACGCAGTATTTT	CASRDSRGRPDTQYF
NA	TRBV23-1	TRBJ2-7	few	TGCGCCAGCAGTCGTGAGAGAACGGCCGAGCAGTACTTC	CASSRERTAEQYF
TRBD2	TRBV20-1	TRBJ2-1	few	TGCAGTGCAAAAAGACTAGCGGAGTACAATGAGCAGTTCTTC	CSAKRLAEYNEQFF